The T cell receptor beta chain under discussion was sequenced for a study of blood T cells in healthy people across ages. Study results and limitations: The study found more naive CD4+ cells and higher diversity in long-lived than aged donors.

The second PCR ran about 7 to 12 cycles with a sample-barcoded 5' primer and J-beta primers. Tags on each cDNA molecule came from a template-switch adaptor with 12 random nucleotides. TCRdb used MiXCR to reprocess the 5' RACE reads, holding one entry per CDR3 protein. The sample has about 580,000 distinct CDR3 sequences, around 48% seen once. This CDR3 contains 15 residues. J lost 4 bases, V lost 1 base, and 4 bases had no gene match. Germline values: CDR1 MGHRA, CDR2 YSYEKL. This clonotype was picked up many times. What it binds is unknown. The sample was blood. The clonotype was recovered from a man older than 75 in good health. The chain has TRBV4-1 and TRBJ2-3; TRBD2 matches at 8 bases. Here the CDR3 DNA reads TGCGCCAGCAGCCAAGTGTCGGGGGGGGCAGATACGCAGTATTTT. This gives the protein CASSQVSGGADTQYF.